This T cell receptor (beta chain) originates from a study of cytomegalovirus exposure and HLA in healthy donors. On the study more broadly: A previous analysis identified approximately 110 million unique TCR beta sequences derived from 180 million or so T cells. Early release data held around 80 million unique TCRs from HLA-typed donors.

Findings and limits, study-wide: Later on, an analysis found that several of the most significant clusters appeared to be linked to common viral pathogens, which included parvovirus B19.

Primers included in the PCR were 60 Vbeta and 13 Jbeta primers. The table came from immunoSEQ multiplex PCR; TCRdb's copy has only in-frame clones and leaves some out. The sample gives over 70,000 clones, roughly four fifths of which show up once; 3% to 4.5% is in the top ten. About this clone itself: The target antigen is unknown.

Donors had nominal health at sampling but likely had unrecorded immune exposures. The specimen sequenced was PBMCs. The TCR was taken from a man aged 30 to 45 in good health and CMV-seronegative.

CDR3 in amino acids: CASSLPGQVGAGELFF. The CDR3 region has the DNA TGTGCCAGCAGCTTACCCGGACAGGTCGGGGCCGGGGAGCTGTTTTTT. This chain uses TRBV7-9 with TRBJ2-2; 7 nucleotides agree with TRBD1. Germline CDR1 and CDR2: SEHNR and FQNEAQ (reference sequence). After removal of 2 bases from V and 6 bases from J, the junction contained 9 bases not matched to a gene. CDR3 length equals 16 residues.